This passage covers 16 T cell receptor beta chains from one sample sequenced in a study of human T cells and chemical hapten exposure. TCRdb used MiXCR to reprocess the RACE reads, holding one entry per CDR3 protein. Among tens of thousands of distinct CDR3 sequences, under 13% were seen once, and the ten largest hold around 6.8%. As to time point: patch test 2, 6 weeks after DPC sensitization. Regarding treatment: therapeutic diphenylcyclopropenone sensitization with weekly scalp DPC. The specimen comprised whole blood, sampled in connection with sensitization to the hapten diphenylcyclopropenone (DPC). These receptors were taken from a woman aged 45-65 years with alopecia areata. Some clones in this sample may be carry-over from other donors' samples.

The J gene is TRBJ1-1, the V gene TRBV9; no definite D call. V dropped 0 bases and J dropped 4 bases, with 7 bases sitting between them. Germline CDR1 and CDR2: SGDLS and YYNGEE. This CDR3 region has 13 residues. This CDR3 is CASSVATATEAFF. DNA for the CDR3: TGTGCCAGCAGCGTAGCTACCGCCACTGAAGCTTTCTTT.

This clonotype was counted many times. The chain carries TRBV12-3 or TRBV12-4 and TRBJ2-1, with TRBD2 matching 10 bases. The CDR3 covers 17 residues. V gave up 6 bases and J gave up 0 bases; unmatched junction bases: 8. The CDR3 protein is CASRGPGLASSYNEQFF. The CDR3 nucleotides read TGTGCCAGCAGGGGCCCGGGACTAGCGTCCTCCTACAATGAGCAGTTCTTC.

This clonotype was observed a few times. The V call is TRBV5-1, the J call TRBJ2-7; D is undetermined. CDR1 is SGHRS and CDR2 is YFSETQ in the germline V gene. The CDR3 runs 14 residues. Trimming removed 0 bases from V and 3 bases from J, with 10 bases in between. CDR3 region: CASSLDGPIYEQYF. CDR3 DNA sequence: TGCGCCAGCAGCTTGGATGGACCGATCTACGAGCAGTACTTC.

This rearrangement joins TRBV6-2 or TRBV6-3 to TRBJ2-3, with D hard to call. Germline V gene data show CDR1 as MNHEY and CDR2 as SVGEGT. The CDR3 is 15 residues long. The V end lost 2 bases, the J end lost 2 bases, and 11 bases lay between the germline ends. CDR3 region: CASSYVAALTDTQYF. The DNA for the CDR3 is TGTGCCAGCAGTTACGTGGCGGCCCTCACAGATACGCAGTATTTT.

This clonotype was found many times. The chain combines TRBV11-2 with TRBJ2-1; TRBD2 matches 12 bases. V lost 5 bases and J lost 8; bases outside the gene matches: 10. Germline CDR1 is SGHAT and CDR2 is FQNNGV. The CDR3 contains 16 residues. The CDR3 loop is CASSRLTSGRFYEQFF. As DNA, the CDR3 is TGTGCCAGCAGCCGACTAACTAGCGGGAGGTTTTATGAGCAGTTCTTC.

There are a few counts of this clonotype. The V and J genes are TRBV3-1 and TRBJ2-7; D unclear. V gave up 0 bases and J gave up 6 bases, with 9 bases separating them. This CDR3 spans 13 amino acids. Germline CDR1 and CDR2: LGHDT and YNNKEL (reference sequence). DNA of the CDR3: TGTGCCAGCAGCCAAGACTTCCCTAGCGAGCAGTACTTC. This codes for CASSQDFPSEQYF.

In regard to this clonotype: Sequence at one end of the junction differs from germline and may be a read error. The chain employs TRBV11-2 and TRBJ2-7, with D perhaps TRBD2 (6 bases). Germline values: CDR1 SGHAT, CDR2 FQNNGV. The CDR3 contains 14 residues. This chain's CDR3 is CVSSLGWRGYEQYF. The CDR3 DNA reads as TGTGTCAGCAGCTTAGGGTGGAGGGGCTACGAGCAGTACTTC. The full variable domain, with the rest looked up from reference TRBV11-2 and TRBJ2-7, is EAGVAQSPRYKIIEKRQSVAFWCNPISGHATLYWYQQILGQGPKLLIQFQNNGVVDDSQLPKDRFSAERLKGVDSTLKIQPAKLEDSAVYLCVSSLGWRGYEQYFGPGTRLTVT.

The CDR3 is CASGLSTIKETQYF. CDR3 nucleotide sequence: TGTGCCAGCGGTCTTTCGACAATCAAAGAGACCCAGTACTTC. This sequence joins TRBV25-1 and TRBJ2-5; D not certain. Trimming pared 8 bases from V and 3 bases from J, leaving 16 bases between. The CDR3 covers 14 residues. The germline V gene encodes CDR1 MGHDK and CDR2 SYGVNS.

The chain carries TRBV7-2 and TRBJ1-1, with 7 positions matching TRBD1. CDR3 length equals 14 residues. Germline V gives CDR1 SGHTA, CDR2 FQGNSA. J lost 4 bases, V lost 3 bases, and 5 bases had no gene match. CDR3 coding DNA: TGTGCCAGCAGCTTCGACAGGGTAGGCACTGAAGCTTTCTTT. Translation gives CASSFDRVGTEAFF.

This clonotype was found many times. The chain has TRBV6-2 or TRBV6-3 and TRBJ2-1; 14 nucleotides match TRBD2. J gave up 7 bases and V 9 bases, and 11 bases lay outside the gene matches. Germline CDR1 is MNHEY and CDR2 is SVGEGT. CDR3 length: 16 residues. The CDR3 loop reads CASREMGLAGVNEQFF. As DNA, the CDR3 is TGTGCCAGTAGAGAGATGGGACTAGCGGGAGTTAATGAGCAGTTCTTC.

This chain links TRBV5-6 with TRBJ2-7; 7 bases align to TRBD1. Germline values: CDR1 SGHDT, CDR2 YYEEEE. V dropped 4 bases and J dropped 0; count of bases not matched to a gene: 4. CDR3 length: 14 residues. The CDR3 coding sequence is TGTGCCAGCAGCCGGGACAGTAGCTCCTACGAGCAGTACTTC. Translating gives CASSRDSSSYEQYF.

The chain joins TRBV7-8 to TRBJ2-5, with D possibly being TRBD1 or TRBD2 (5 bases each). CDR3 length equals 15 residues. V gave up 4 bases and J gave up 4 bases, with 16 bases separating them. CDR1 SGHVS and CDR2 FQNEAQ come from the germline V gene. The CDR3 DNA sequence: TGTGCCAGCAGCTCGGGACGGTTGAAATTAGAGACCCAGTACTTC. The encoded protein is CASSSGRLKLETQYF.

V and J are TRBV19 and TRBJ2-3, with no clear D. This CDR3 is built from 13 residues. From germline, CDR1 is LNHDA and CDR2 SQIVND (reference sequence). Trimming cost V 2 bases and J 6 bases, with 9 bases left between them. In DNA, the CDR3 is TGTGCCAGTAGTATAAGACCAGGTGATACGCAGTATTTT. Amino acids: CASSIRPGDTQYF.

This clonotype was counted at least ten times. The genes are TRBV29-1 and TRBJ1-1; 7 bases are a match to TRBD1. J was trimmed by 4 bases and V by 7 bases; bases with no gene match: 6. Per the germline V gene, CDR1 is SQVTM and CDR2 is ANQGSEA. This CDR3 comprises 12 residues. CDR3 residues: CSAARQGTEAFF. The CDR3 region has the DNA TGCAGCGCCGCCCGACAGGGCACTGAAGCTTTCTTT.

This clonotype has ten or more counts. The rearrangement uses TRBV7-3 and TRBJ2-3; D is ambiguous. Germline CDR1 is SGHTA and CDR2 is FQGTGA. The V gene lost 2 bases and the J gene lost 2 bases, with 11 bases spanning the gap. There are 15 residues in the CDR3. CDR3 amino acids: CASSLLGRNTDTQYF. The CDR3 bases are TGTGCCAGCAGCTTACTGGGCAGAAACACAGATACGCAGTATTTT.

A few counts support this clonotype. The J gene is TRBJ1-1, the V gene TRBV29-1; 8 positions match TRBD1. There are 13 residues in the CDR3. The ends lost 6 bases at V and 3 bases at J; junction bases unmatched: 6. Germline V gene data show CDR1 as SQVTM and CDR2 as ANQGSEA. The CDR3 sequence: CSVPDRADTEAFF. The CDR3, as DNA: TGCAGCGTACCGGACAGGGCGGACACTGAAGCTTTCTTT. The full variable domain, completed using reference TRBV29-1 and TRBJ1-1, is SAVISQKPSRDICQRGTSLTIQCQVDSQVTMMFWYRQQPGQSLTLIATANQGSEATYESGFVIDKFPISRPNLTFSTLTVSNMSPEDSSIYLCSVPDRADTEAFFGQGTRLTVV.